The 6 T cell receptor beta chains listed next were all sequenced from one sample in a study of Tregs in tolerant kidney transplant recipients. TCRdb keeps only in-frame clones here, not all; method: immunoSEQ multiplex PCR. The sample lists tens of thousands of clones; approximately 94% were seen once. Sequenced input: CD8+ T cells from blood. The origin of the receptors is a human donor in good health.

The V call is TRBV5-1, the J call TRBJ2-7, with a tentative D call TRBD2 (5 bases). Germline CDR1 and CDR2: SGHRS and YFSETQ. The CDR3 covers 14 residues. The ends were cut back, 1 base at V and 1 base at J, with 9 bases in the middle. The CDR3 coding sequence is TGCGCCAGCAGCTTGATAGGCGGGTCCTACGAGCAGTACTTC. Translated, it gives CASSLIGGSYEQYF.

The rearrangement uses TRBV9 and TRBJ1-4; D might be TRBD1 (5 bases). Germline-derived CDR1 and CDR2 are SGDLS and YYNGEE. CDR3 length: 14 residues. V was clipped by 2 bases and J by 4 bases, with 9 bases between them. CDR3 in amino acids: CASSVSGGNEKLFF. CDR3 bases: TGTGCCAGCAGCGTTTCGGGGGGTAATGAAAAACTGTTTTTT.

In this sample, this clone turned up a few times. V is TRBV19 and J is TRBJ2-1, with 8 nucleotides matching TRBD2. Germline lookup yields CDR1 LNHDA and CDR2 SQIVND (reference sequence). The CDR3 is 18 residues long. Trimming removed 7 bases from V and 4 bases from J; junction bases left unmatched: 18. CDR3: CASTPKAAGVAGYNEQFF. The CDR3 region has the DNA TGTGCCAGTACCCCCAAGGCGGCGGGAGTAGCGGGATACAATGAGCAGTTCTTC.

The chain is built from TRBV14 and TRBJ2-2; TRBD2 matches 15 bases. The CDR3 extends over 21 amino acids. The germline CDR1 and CDR2 sequences are SGHDN and FVKESK. V lost 4 bases and J lost 5; bases outside the gene matches: 17. Here the CDR3 DNA reads TGTGCCAGCAGCCCAACCGCTTGGACTAGCGGGAGGGCCCCGGAAACCGGGGAGCTGTTTTTT. Translation: CASSPTAWTSGRAPETGELFF.

V is TRBV5-6 and J is TRBJ1-4; D uncertain. Germline CDR1 SGHDT, CDR2 YYEEEE. V gave up 4 bases and J gave up 9 bases, with 19 bases separating them. This CDR3 has 15 residues. CDR3 sequence (DNA): TGTGCCAGCAGCCCAGCGATGAGGGATAAGAAAAAACTGTTTTTT. This sequence encodes CASSPAMRDKKKLFF. Supplemented by reference TRBV5-6 and TRBJ1-4, the full variable domain reads DAGVTQSPTHLIKTRGQQVTLRCSPKSGHDTVSWYQQALGQGPQFIFQYYEEEERQRGNFPDRFSGHQFPNYSSELNVNALLLGDSALYLCASSPAMRDKKKLFFGSGTQLSVL.

The chain uses TRBV5-6 and TRBJ2-7; D is uncertain. Germline loops: CDR1 SGHDT, CDR2 YYEEEE. The CDR3 extends over 13 amino acids. Trimming left V 2 bases short and J 2 bases short, with 8 bases between. In DNA, the CDR3 is TGTGCCAGCAGCTTAACAGAGGCCTACGAGCAGTACTTC. It is translated as CASSLTEAYEQYF.